These 27 T cell receptor beta chains were sequenced from one sample in a study of blood T cell repertoires in COVID-19. Produced via immunoSEQ multiplex PCR; TCRdb's table is partial and in-frame only. The top ten clones hold about 8.4% of a sample with some 130,000 clones, under 90% of them seen once. The sequenced sample was peripheral blood. These receptor sequences come from a woman between 55 and 75 years old with active or convalescent COVID-19.

This clone was counted once. As DNA, the CDR3 is TGCGCCAGCAGCGGAAAGACTAGCGGGGGAGCGCATGAGCAGTTCTTC. Its protein product is CASSGKTSGGAHEQFF. The genes are TRBV5-1 and TRBJ2-1; 12 bases are shared with TRBD2. Germline CDR1 is SGHRS and CDR2 is YFSETQ. V shed 4 bases and J 8 bases; nucleotides not matched to a gene: 10. This CDR3 is 16 amino acids long.

The rearrangement uses TRBV10-3 and TRBJ2-2; D uncertain. The length of the CDR3 is 15 residues. The V and J ends lost 1 base and 1 base respectively, with 7 bases between them. Germline CDR1 reads ENHRY; CDR2 reads SYGVKD. CDR3 DNA: TGTGCCATCAGTGAGTACGGCGGGAACACCGGGGAGCTGTTTTTT. Translated, it gives CAISEYGGNTGELFF.

The chain couples TRBV11-2 to TRBJ2-2, with D unclear. This CDR3 spans 16 amino acids. V lost 5 bases to trimming and J lost 5 bases, with 18 bases between them. Germline V gene lookup returns CDR1 SGHAT and CDR2 FQNNGV. This CDR3 reads CASSPSLSLQTGELFF. CDR3 DNA sequence: TGTGCCAGCAGCCCTAGTTTGTCGCTGCAGACCGGGGAGCTGTTTTTT.

The gene calls are TRBV15 and TRBJ1-2; tentatively, D is TRBD1 (6 bases). CDR1 is LNHNV, CDR2 YYDKDF, per germline (reference sequence). This CDR3 region has 16 residues. V dropped 5 bases and J dropped 8 bases, with 24 bases sitting between them. The CDR3: CATSSRISSAGEGYTF. The DNA of the CDR3 is TGTGCCACCAGCTCCCGGATATCTTCAGCAGGGGAAGGCTACACCTTC. Using reference TRBV15 and TRBJ1-2 for the parts outside the CDR3, the full variable domain is DAMVIQNPRYQVTQFGKPVTLSCSQTLNHNVMYWYQQKSSQAPKLLFHYYDKDFNNEADTPDNFQSRRPNTSFCFLDIRSPGLGDTAMYLCATSSRISSAGEGYTFGSGTRLTVV.

The chain couples TRBV28 to TRBJ2-2; 13 nucleotides align to TRBD2. In germline, CDR1 is MDHEN, CDR2 SYDVKM. The trim removed 6 bases at V and 7 bases at J, leaving 5 bases unmatched. The CDR3 has 15 amino acids. The CDR3 DNA reads TGTGCCAGCAGCCTGGGACTAGCGGGGATCGGGGAGCTGTTTTTT. It is translated as CASSLGLAGIGELFF.

The gene calls are TRBV5-4 and TRBJ2-5; a possible D gene is TRBD1 (5 bases). Germline V gene sequence: CDR1 SGHNT, CDR2 YYREEE (reference sequence). CDR3 size: 13 residues. Trimming took off 7 bases at V and 5 bases at J, with 15 bases between the two ends. CDR3 residues: CASGLQGGETQYF. In DNA form, the CDR3 reads TGTGCCAGCGGGCTGCAGGGTGGGGAGACCCAGTACTTC.

This clone was found a few times. The chain combines TRBV11-2 with TRBJ1-5; D is undetermined. The CDR3 has 14 residues. Trimming cost V 0 bases and J 3 bases, with 6 bases left between them. The V gene's germline CDR1 is SGHAT and CDR2 FQNNGV. As DNA, the CDR3 is TGTGCCAGCAGCTTAGATCGAGTCAATCAGCCCCAGCATTTT. It encodes CASSLDRVNQPQHF.

The V call is TRBV19, the J call TRBJ2-3, with D possibly being TRBD2 (5 bases). The CDR3 covers 15 residues. Germline loops: CDR1 LNHDA, CDR2 SQIVND (reference sequence). Trimming shortened V by 7 bases and J by 4 bases, and 18 bases separated the two germline ends. The CDR3 DNA reads as TGTGCCAGTACCAATGCGGGCAGGTCCCCAGATACGCAGTATTTT. Translated: CASTNAGRSPDTQYF.

The table lists this clone with a count of one. This rearrangement joins TRBV28 to TRBJ1-2; D is undetermined. CDR1 is MDHEN and CDR2 is SYDVKM in the germline V gene. This CDR3 spans 11 amino acids. V gave up 6 bases and J gave up 1 base, with 3 bases separating them. This chain's CDR3 is CASRSNYGYTF. CDR3 nucleotide sequence: TGTGCCAGCAGGAGTAACTATGGCTACACCTTC.

This clone has ten or more counts. The chain links TRBV4-1 to TRBJ1-1, with 7 bases aligning to TRBD1. Germline loops: CDR1 MGHRA, CDR2 YSYEKL. This CDR3 comprises 15 residues. The trim removed 1 base at V and 4 bases at J, leaving 6 bases unmatched. CDR3 loop: CASSQADRRGTEAFF. The CDR3 nucleotides read TGCGCCAGCAGCCAAGCGGACAGGAGGGGCACTGAAGCTTTCTTT.

The V call is TRBV5-1, the J call TRBJ1-1; 7 nucleotides agree with TRBD1. Germline V gene sequence: CDR1 SGHRS, CDR2 YFSETQ. With V trimmed by 4 bases and J by 5 bases, 11 bases remained unmatched. The CDR3 is made up of 15 amino acids. As DNA, the CDR3 is TGCGCCAGCAGCCCGAACAGGGGAGAGTGGACTGAAGCTTTCTTT. Translated, it gives CASSPNRGEWTEAFF. Drawing the rest from reference TRBV5-1 and TRBJ1-1, the complete variable domain is KAGVTQTPRYLIKTRGQQVTLSCSPISGHRSVSWYQQTPGQGLQFLFEYFSETQRNKGNFPGRFSGRQFSNSRSEMNVSTLELGDSALYLCASSPNRGEWTEAFFGQGTRLTVV.

This clone was detected only once. The chain combines TRBV27 with TRBJ1-1; the D gene is possibly TRBD1 (6 bases). V was shortened by 2 bases and J by 6 bases, with 13 bases between the two germline ends. This CDR3 comprises 14 residues. Looked up from germline, CDR1 is MNHEY and CDR2 is SMNVEV (reference sequence). Here the CDR3 reads CASSLQSQGAEAFF. DNA for the CDR3: TGTGCCAGCAGTTTACAATCACAGGGAGCTGAAGCTTTCTTT.

This chain joins TRBV2 and TRBJ1-4, with TRBD1 matching 9 bases. The CDR3 spans 15 residues. Germline V gives CDR1 SNHLY, CDR2 FYNNEI. Trimming at V came to 2 bases and at J to 5 bases, leaving 3 bases not matched to a gene. The CDR3 nucleotides read TGTGCCAGCAGTGAACTGACAGGGGGGAATGAAAAACTGTTTTTT. Translation gives CASSELTGGNEKLFF. Filled out from reference TRBV2 and TRBJ1-4, the complete variable domain reads EPEVTQTPSHQVTQMGQEVILRCVPISNHLYFYWYRQILGQKVEFLVSFYNNEISEKSEIFDDQFSVERPDGSNFTLKIRSTKLEDSAMYFCASSELTGGNEKLFFGSGTQLSVL.

The V gene is TRBV2, the J gene TRBJ2-6; D gene unclear. V lost 4 bases to trimming and J lost 0 bases, with 10 bases between them. Germline loops: CDR1 SNHLY, CDR2 FYNNEI. The length of the CDR3 is 16 residues. The DNA of the CDR3 is TGTGCCAGCAGTGGCTTGAGTAGCTCTGGGGCCAACGTCCTGACTTTC. This sequence encodes CASSGLSSSGANVLTF.

The rearrangement joins TRBV2 to TRBJ2-3; D uncertain. The CDR3 has 14 residues. Germline CDR1 reads SNHLY; CDR2 reads FYNNEI. Trimming stripped 3 bases from V and 0 bases from J, with 7 bases between. Here the CDR3 DNA reads TGTGCCAGCAGTGATCTGACTAGCACAGATACGCAGTATTTT. Translation gives CASSDLTSTDTQYF.

V usage is TRBV5-5 and J usage is TRBJ2-3, with a possible D match to TRBD2 (6 bases). CDR1 SGHKS and CDR2 YYEKEE come from the germline V gene (reference sequence). The V end was cut by 0 bases, the J end by 3 bases, with 17 bases between. The CDR3 loop spans 17 amino acids. This chain's CDR3 is CASSLVRAEGGTDTQYF. The DNA for the CDR3 is TGTGCCAGCAGCTTGGTTCGGGCGGAGGGTGGAACAGATACGCAGTATTTT.

The V gene is TRBV11-2, the J gene TRBJ1-6, with a possible D match to TRBD1 (5 bases). Trimming shortened V by 2 bases and J by 7 bases, and 9 bases separated the two germline ends. Germline assignment: CDR1 SGHAT and CDR2 FQNNGV. This CDR3 contains 14 residues. In DNA form, the CDR3 reads TGTGCCAGCAGCTTAATCGGGGGGAATTCACCCCTCCACTTT. Protein sequence: CASSLIGGNSPLHF.

The chain uses TRBV19 and TRBJ1-2; tentatively, D is TRBD1 (6 bases). Between the trimmed V and J ends, which lost 5 bases and 2 bases, there was a span of 21 bases. Germline V lookup: CDR1 LNHDA, CDR2 SQIVND (reference sequence). This CDR3 is 17 amino acids long. The CDR3 spells CASSPGLRGQANYGYTF. The CDR3 DNA reads TGTGCCAGTAGTCCTGGACTGCGGGGGCAGGCGAACTATGGCTACACCTTC.

V usage is TRBV2 and J usage is TRBJ2-5, with 8 bases lining up with TRBD1. The CDR3 has 16 amino acids. CDR1 is SNHLY and CDR2 is FYNNEI in the germline V gene. J lost 2 bases, V lost 6 bases, and 11 bases had no gene match. This CDR3 is CASRLDRGPSQETQYF. In nucleotides, the CDR3 is TGTGCCAGCAGGCTAGACAGGGGCCCTTCGCAAGAGACCCAGTACTTC. Looking up the rest from reference TRBV2 and TRBJ2-5 gives the full variable domain: EPEVTQTPSHQVTQMGQEVILRCVPISNHLYFYWYRQILGQKVEFLVSFYNNEISEKSEIFDDQFSVERPDGSNFTLKIRSTKLEDSAMYFCASRLDRGPSQETQYFGPGTRLLVL.

The genes are TRBV5-1 and TRBJ1-2; 8 bases align to TRBD1. This CDR3 is built from 15 residues. The ends lost 2 bases at V and 4 bases at J; junction bases unmatched: 7. Germline CDR1 reads SGHRS; CDR2 reads YFSETQ. Here the CDR3 reads CASSLRSDRAYGYTF. Written as DNA, the CDR3 is TGCGCCAGCAGCTTAAGGTCGGACAGGGCCTATGGCTACACCTTC.

The V call is TRBV29-1, the J call TRBJ2-3, with a tentative D call TRBD1 (6 bases). This CDR3 has 16 residues. With 6 bases removed from V and 1 base from J, the gap between germline ends came to 20 bases. The V gene's germline CDR1 is SQVTM and CDR2 ANQGSEA. The CDR3 DNA reads as TGCAGCGTCGTACCCCGAGGGGGATTAGGCACAGATACGCAGTATTTT. This gives the protein CSVVPRGGLGTDTQYF.

J is TRBJ1-1 and V is TRBV2, with D possibly TRBD1 on 5 matching bases. The CDR3 runs to 13 residues. CDR1 SNHLY and CDR2 FYNNEI come from the germline V gene. V lost 3 bases and J 1 base, leaving 6 bases between the germline ends. The CDR3 DNA follows: TGTGCCAGCAGTGACCAGGGGAACACTGAAGCTTTCTTT. Protein product: CASSDQGNTEAFF.

The V call is TRBV25-1, the J call TRBJ2-6; 7 bases are shared with TRBD1. Germline V gives CDR1 MGHDK, CDR2 SYGVNS. The CDR3 has 15 amino acids. Trimming took 3 bases from V and 6 from J; bases not matched to a gene: 5. The chain's CDR3 is CASSDFTGEANVLTF. The DNA of the CDR3 is TGTGCCAGCAGTGACTTCACAGGGGAGGCCAACGTCCTGACTTTC.

This chain uses TRBV7-2 with TRBJ2-4, with 8 bases aligning to TRBD1. Trimming removed 6 bases from V and 8 bases from J; junction bases left unmatched: 9. The CDR3 length is 14 residues. CDR1 is SGHTA and CDR2 is FQGNSA in the germline V gene. CDR3 region: CASRYATGAYIQYF. Here the CDR3 DNA reads TGTGCCAGCAGATACGCGACAGGGGCCTACATTCAGTACTTC.

This clone was observed a few times. V usage is TRBV7-8 and J usage is TRBJ1-2; TRBD1 matches at 10 bases. There are 15 residues in the CDR3. CDR1 is SGHVS and CDR2 is FQNEAQ in the germline V gene. With 1 base clipped from V and 8 bases from J, the junction kept 7 bases outside the gene matches. The CDR3 bases are TGTGCCAGCAGCTTAGGGACAGGGGGAGGGCAGGGCTACACCTTC. Its protein product is CASSLGTGGGQGYTF.

This chain connects TRBV28 to TRBJ1-6, with unresolved D. Trimming took off 4 bases at V and 9 bases at J, with 16 bases between the two ends. This CDR3 comprises 15 residues. From germline, CDR1 is MDHEN and CDR2 SYDVKM. The CDR3, as DNA: TGTGCCAGCAGTTACCCTTTATCCCAGGTTTCACCCCTCCACTTT. It is translated as CASSYPLSQVSPLHF.

This clone was counted a few times. This chain uses TRBV18 with TRBJ1-2; no clear D gene. Germline V gene data show CDR1 as KGHSH and CDR2 as LQKENI. V lost 6 bases and J lost 8, with 19 bases in between. This CDR3 region has 14 residues. The CDR3 loop is CASSLDYRDMGYTF. CDR3 sequence (DNA): TGTGCCAGCTCCCTCGATTATCGCGATATGGGCTACACCTTC.